This T cell receptor (beta chain) was observed in a study of blood T cell repertoires in COVID-19. Study at large: Acute-phase and convalescent COVID-19 samples originated in the United States, Italy and Spain. T cells, B-cell-depleted T cells, or PBMCs provided the cDNA or gDNA that served as material.

The CDR3 runs to 11 residues. Trimming shortened V by 5 bases and J by 14 bases, and 10 bases separated the two germline ends. Authors' data handling: Reference gene primer amplification gave nucleated cell count estimates. Some clones are missing from TCRdb's copy, which holds only in-frame ones; the method was immunoSEQ multiplex PCR. The V and J calls and clone size come from that table; D and trimming were worked out from the DNA. The sample lists around 280,000 clones; over 80% were seen once. V gene TRBV12-3 or TRBV12-4 combines with J gene TRBJ1-6; D call uncertain. The TCR sequence derives from a woman in her forties or fifties with active or convalescent COVID-19. Sequenced: peripheral blood. The CDR3 loop is CASSRGFTLHF. DNA of the CDR3: TGTGCCAGCAGTCGCGGTTTCACCCTCCACTTT.